The clone carrying this TCR beta chain was recorded many times. Antigen: not known. These data belong to a study of response to subunit inactivated influenza vaccine. The study, taken as a whole, reports: Few new T cells, the authors suggested, are recruited by each seasonal influenza vaccination.

TCRdb independently ran MiXCR on the RT-PCR reads; one entry per CDR3 protein. Of over 400,000 distinct CDR3 sequences listed, under 15% are singletons. The germline V and J ends were trimmed by 3 bases and 8 bases, with 10 bases remaining between them. From germline, CDR1 is LNHNV and CDR2 YYDKDF (reference sequence). The CDR3 totals 12 residues. Sequenced here: PBMCs from blood, sampled roughly 45 days after vaccination. The clonotype comes from a middle-aged man who received an inactivated influenza vaccine. The chain couples TRBV15 to TRBJ1-1; maybe TRBD1 (6 bases). The CDR3: CATSRSGTEAFF. For the CDR3, the DNA is TGTGCCACCAGCAGGTCCGGGACAGAAGCTTTCTTT.